This TCR beta chain emerged from a study of regulatory T cells in long-lasting Graves disease. Time point: persistent/refractory GD, antithyroid drugs over 5 years with positive TRAb. From PBMCs, RNA was extracted and then used to make the TCR library. To make TCR beta libraries, researchers used iRepertoire HTBI primers and Arm-PCR of CDR3 regions. TCRdb analysed the multiplex PCR reads with MiXCR anew, one entry per CDR3 protein. Among 310,000 or so distinct CDR3 sequences listed, 20% were seen once. This CDR3 is 13 amino acids long. Germline V CDR1 and CDR2: LNHDA, SQIVND (reference sequence). V lost 6 bases, J lost 4 bases, and 12 bases lay in between.

This TCR was recovered from a female donor with Graves disease. The chain links TRBV19 to TRBJ1-1, with D tentatively TRBD1 (6 bases). Material: peripheral blood mononuclear cells (PBMCs), obtained when the disease was refractory, from a patient treated with antithyroid drugs. In DNA, the CDR3 is TGTGCCAGTAGGCTACAGGGTCCCACTGAAGCTTTCTTT. Translating gives CASRLQGPTEAFF.